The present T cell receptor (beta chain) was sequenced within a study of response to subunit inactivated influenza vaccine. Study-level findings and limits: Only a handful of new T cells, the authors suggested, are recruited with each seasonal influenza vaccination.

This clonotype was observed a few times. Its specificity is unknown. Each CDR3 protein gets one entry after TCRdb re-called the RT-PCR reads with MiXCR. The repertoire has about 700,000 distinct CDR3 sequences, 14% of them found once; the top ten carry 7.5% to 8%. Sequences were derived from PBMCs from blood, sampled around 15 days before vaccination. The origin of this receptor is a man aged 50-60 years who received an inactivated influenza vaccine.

CDR3 protein: CASSPISGAFHEQYF. The CDR3, as DNA: TGTGCCAGCAGCCCGATAAGCGGGGCGTTCCACGAGCAGTACTTC. V gene TRBV7-2 combines with J gene TRBJ2-7, with 7 bases aligning to TRBD2. The CDR3 extends over 15 amino acids. CDR1 SGHTA and CDR2 FQGNSA come from the germline V gene. Trimming took 5 bases from V and 5 from J; bases not matched to a gene: 12.